A selection of T cell receptor beta chains follows, all from one sample in a study of OX40 agonist ivuxolimab in advanced cancers. Libraries were prepared by immunoSEQ multiplex PCR; TCRdb keeps only in-frame clonotypes and omits some of them. Seen here are tens of thousands of clones, almost 85% observed once, and the top ten hold around 8%. The material sequenced was CD4+ or CD8+ T cells sorted from blood, taken in a trial of the OX40 agonist ivuxolimab. These receptors came from an adult with an advanced solid tumor such as melanoma, head and neck, liver or kidney cancer. CDR3s include the opening cysteine and the closing phenylalanine or tryptophan. A D gene is named only where the DNA matches it firmly. Not all rows give a size; the values are once, few, many and, for expanded clones, a class.

v_call	d_call	clone_size	j_call	cdr3_aa	cdr3_nt
TRBV7-6	.	.	TRBJ2-1	CASSLRALGGGPYNEQFF	TGTGCCAGCAGCTTAAGGGCGTTAGGGGGGGGCCCCTACAATGAGCAGTTCTTC
TRBV19	.	.	TRBJ1-2	CASTVGTVASDYGYTF	TGTGCCAGTACAGTCGGGACGGTGGCAAGCGACTATGGCTACACCTTC
TRBV25-1	.	.	TRBJ1-3	CASTGGTSGNTIYF	TGTGCCAGCACGGGGGGTACCTCTGGAAACACCATATATTTT
TRBV28	.	.	TRBJ1-5	CASSYRGAAWGQPQHF	TGTGCCAGCAGTTATAGGGGTGCGGCATGGGGGCAGCCCCAGCATTTT
TRBV19	.	.	TRBJ2-4	CASSIAGTLAKNIQYF	TGTGCCAGTAGTATAGCCGGGACCCTAGCCAAAAACATTCAGTACTTC
TRBV2	TRBD1	few	TRBJ1-2	CASSDSTDRLYGYTF	TGTGCCAGCAGTGACTCAACGGACAGGCTCTATGGCTACACCTTC
TRBV28	.	.	TRBJ2-7	CASSYAGTRGPEYEQYF	TGTGCCAGCAGTTATGCCGGGACGCGCGGGCCTGAATACGAGCAGTACTTC
TRBV10-3	.	.	TRBJ1-2	CAISEREGAYGYTF	TGTGCCATCAGTGAAAGGGAGGGAGCCTATGGCTACACCTTC
TRBV19	TRBD1	.	TRBJ1-3	CASRTGQGIYF	TGTGCCAGTAGGACAGGACAGGGGATATATTTT
TRBV4-2	.	.	TRBJ2-5	CASSRSALQETQYF	TGTGCCAGCAGCCGAAGCGCTCTACAAGAGACCCAGTACTTC
TRBV19	TRBD1	.	TRBJ1-3	CANSIQGGFSGNTIYF	TGTGCCAATAGTATACAGGGGGGCTTCTCTGGAAACACCATATATTTT
TRBV7-8	.	.	TRBJ1-1	CASKRGTGNTEAFF	TGTGCCAGCAAACGTGGGACGGGGAACACTGAAGCTTTCTTT
TRBV4-2	TRBD1	.	TRBJ1-6	CASSQGFAGTGYSPLHF	TGTGCCAGCAGCCAAGGGTTTGCCGGGACAGGGTATTCACCCCTCCACTTT
TRBV5-6	TRBD1	.	TRBJ2-7	CASSSGDRAHEQYF	TGTGCCAGCAGCTCAGGGGACAGGGCCCACGAGCAGTACTTC
TRBV5-1	.	.	TRBJ2-5	CASSLAQQQETQYF	TGCGCCAGCAGCTTGGCCCAGCAGCAAGAGACCCAGTACTTC
TRBV7-2	.	.	TRBJ2-7	CASSFDGSYEQYF	TGTGCCAGCAGCTTTGACGGCTCCTACGAGCAGTACTTC